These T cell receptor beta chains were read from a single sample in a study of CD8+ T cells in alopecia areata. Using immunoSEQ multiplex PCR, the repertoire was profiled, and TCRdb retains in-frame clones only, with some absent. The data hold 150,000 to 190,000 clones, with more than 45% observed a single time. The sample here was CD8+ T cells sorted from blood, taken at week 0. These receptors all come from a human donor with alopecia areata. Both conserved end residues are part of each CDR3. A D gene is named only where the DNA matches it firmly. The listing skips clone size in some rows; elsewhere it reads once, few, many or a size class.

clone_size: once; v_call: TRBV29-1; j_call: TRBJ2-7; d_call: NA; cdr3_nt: TGCAGCGCCCTTTTGGAGCACTCCTACGAGCAGTACTTC; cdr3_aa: CSALLEHSYEQYF
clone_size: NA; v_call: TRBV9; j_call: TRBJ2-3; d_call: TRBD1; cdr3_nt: TGTGCCAGCAGCGTAGGGTCTTCGACAGGGCGGACAGATACGCAGTATTTT; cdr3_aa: CASSVGSSTGRTDTQYF
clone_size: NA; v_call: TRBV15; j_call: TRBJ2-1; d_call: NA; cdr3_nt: TGTGCCACCAGCAGAGAAGACAGTTACAATGAGCAGTTCTTC; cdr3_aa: CATSREDSYNEQFF
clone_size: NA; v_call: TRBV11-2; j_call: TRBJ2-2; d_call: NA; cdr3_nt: TGTGCCAGCAGCTTCCCGCTCGGGGTGAAAGGGGTTGGGGAGCTGTTTTTT; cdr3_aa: CASSFPLGVKGVGELFF
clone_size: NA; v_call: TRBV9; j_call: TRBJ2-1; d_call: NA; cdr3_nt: TGTGCCAGCAGCGCCTTCTGGGGAGCGAATGAGCAGTTCTTC; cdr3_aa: CASSAFWGANEQFF
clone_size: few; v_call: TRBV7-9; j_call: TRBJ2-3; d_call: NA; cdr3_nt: TGTGCCAGCACTCTGGGGGGCCTAGTAGATACGCAGTATTTT; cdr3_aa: CASTLGGLVDTQYF
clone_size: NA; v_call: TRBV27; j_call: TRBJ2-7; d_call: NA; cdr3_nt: TGTGCCAGCAGTTTGGGGGCAGGACCCTACGAGCAGTACTTC; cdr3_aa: CASSLGAGPYEQYF
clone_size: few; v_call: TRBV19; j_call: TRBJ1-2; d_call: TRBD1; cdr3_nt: TGTGCCAGTAGTTTATCCGGGACAGGGGTCGGCTACACCTTC; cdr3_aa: CASSLSGTGVGYTF
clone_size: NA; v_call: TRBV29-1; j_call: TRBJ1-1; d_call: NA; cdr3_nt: TGCAGCGTTGATGAACGGGGGTTGGGTGAAGCTTTCTTT; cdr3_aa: CSVDERGLGEAFF
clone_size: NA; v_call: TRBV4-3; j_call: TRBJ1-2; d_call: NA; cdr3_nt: TGCGCCAGCAGCCAAGACTTCGCAGGGGAGCAAGCTAACTATGGCTACACCTTC; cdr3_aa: CASSQDFAGEQANYGYTF
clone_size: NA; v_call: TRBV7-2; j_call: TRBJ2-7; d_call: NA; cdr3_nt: TGTGCCAGCAGCTTAGGATGGGCAGGGGCCTCCTACGAGCAGTACTTC; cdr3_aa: CASSLGWAGASYEQYF
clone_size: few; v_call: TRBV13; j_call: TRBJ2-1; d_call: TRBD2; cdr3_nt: TGTGCCAGCAGCCCAATTCTAGCGGGGGCCCACAATGAGCAGTTCTTC; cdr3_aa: CASSPILAGAHNEQFF
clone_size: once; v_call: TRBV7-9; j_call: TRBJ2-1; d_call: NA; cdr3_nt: TGTGCCAGCAGCTATGGACTCCAGTGGGAGCAGTTCTTC; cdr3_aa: CASSYGLQWEQFF
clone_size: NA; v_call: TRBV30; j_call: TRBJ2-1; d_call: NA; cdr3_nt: TGTGCCTGGAGTGGCGGCGTGAGCTCCTACAATGAGCAGTTCTTC; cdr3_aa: CAWSGGVSSYNEQFF
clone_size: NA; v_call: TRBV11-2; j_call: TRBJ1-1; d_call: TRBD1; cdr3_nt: TGTGCCAGCAGCTTAGCGGGACAGGGGGCTGAAGCTTTCTTT; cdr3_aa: CASSLAGQGAEAFF
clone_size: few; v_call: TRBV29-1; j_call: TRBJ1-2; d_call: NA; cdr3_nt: TGCAGCGTTGGCGGGGGGGAAAACTATGGCTACACCTTC; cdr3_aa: CSVGGGENYGYTF
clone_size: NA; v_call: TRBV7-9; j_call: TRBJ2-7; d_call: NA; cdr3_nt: TGTGCCAGCAGCTTAACAGGCTACGAGCAGTACTTC; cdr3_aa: CASSLTGYEQYF
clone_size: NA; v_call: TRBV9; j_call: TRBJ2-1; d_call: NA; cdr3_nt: TGTGCCAGCAGCGTAGAACCGGGGGGCGTGAACAATGAGCAGTTCTTC; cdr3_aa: CASSVEPGGVNNEQFF
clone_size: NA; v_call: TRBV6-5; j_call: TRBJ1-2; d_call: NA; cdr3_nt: TGTGCCAGCACCGGGAGTAACTATGGCTACACCTTC; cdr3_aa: CASTGSNYGYTF
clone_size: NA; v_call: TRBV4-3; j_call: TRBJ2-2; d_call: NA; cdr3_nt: TGCGCCAGCAGCCAAGTCGGTGGCACCGGGGAGCTGTTTTTT; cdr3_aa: CASSQVGGTGELFF
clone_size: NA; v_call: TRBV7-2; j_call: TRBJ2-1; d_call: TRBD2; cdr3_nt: TGTGCCAGCAGCTTAGCGGGACTAGCGGAATACAATGAGCAGTTCTTC; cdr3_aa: CASSLAGLAEYNEQFF
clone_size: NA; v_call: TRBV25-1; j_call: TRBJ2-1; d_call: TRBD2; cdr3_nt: TGTGCCAGCAAGGGACTAGCGGGGCACGCTGAGCAGTTCTTC; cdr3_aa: CASKGLAGHAEQFF
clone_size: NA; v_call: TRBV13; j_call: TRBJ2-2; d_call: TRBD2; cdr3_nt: TGTGCCAGCAGCCCTTCGGGACTAGCGGGCGTGAACACCGGGGAGCTGTTTTTT; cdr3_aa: CASSPSGLAGVNTGELFF
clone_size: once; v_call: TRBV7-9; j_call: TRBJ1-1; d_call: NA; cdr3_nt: TGTGCCAGCCGTCACCGGGGCACTGAAGCTTTCTTT; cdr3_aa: CASRHRGTEAFF
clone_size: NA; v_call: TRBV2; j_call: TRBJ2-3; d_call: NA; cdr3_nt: TGTGCCAGCAAGGGCACTCGGGGCACAGATACGCAGTATTTT; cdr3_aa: CASKGTRGTDTQYF
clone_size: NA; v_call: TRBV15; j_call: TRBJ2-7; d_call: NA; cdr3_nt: TGTGCCACCAGCCGCCTAGACGAGCAGTACTTC; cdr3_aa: CATSRLDEQYF
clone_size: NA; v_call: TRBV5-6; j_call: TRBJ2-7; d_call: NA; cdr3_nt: TGTGCCAGCAGCTTGGGTGGCACCTCCTACGAGCAGTACTTC; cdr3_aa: CASSLGGTSYEQYF
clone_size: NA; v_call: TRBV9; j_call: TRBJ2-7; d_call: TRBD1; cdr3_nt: TGTGCCAGCAGCGTAGCACAGGGGGTCGAGCAGTACTTC; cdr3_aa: CASSVAQGVEQYF
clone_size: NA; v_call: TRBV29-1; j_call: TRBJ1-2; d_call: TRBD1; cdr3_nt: TGCAGCGTTGAGCCGGGGACAGGACCTGGCTACACCTTC; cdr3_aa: CSVEPGTGPGYTF
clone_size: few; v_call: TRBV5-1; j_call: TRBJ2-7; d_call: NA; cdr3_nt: TGCGCCAGCAGCCCGCGGCTCCGAGGAGGCGAGCAGTACTTC; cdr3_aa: CASSPRLRGGEQYF
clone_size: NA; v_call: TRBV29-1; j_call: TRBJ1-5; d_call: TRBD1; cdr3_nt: TGCAGCGTTGCCCCAGGACAGGGCCAGCCCCAGCATTTT; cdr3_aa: CSVAPGQGQPQHF
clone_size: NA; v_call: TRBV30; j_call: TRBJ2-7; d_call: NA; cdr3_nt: TGTGCCTTAAGGATTCGAGAATCCTACGAGCAGTACTTC; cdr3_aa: CALRIRESYEQYF
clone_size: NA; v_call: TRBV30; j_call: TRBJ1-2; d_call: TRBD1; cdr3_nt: TGTGCCTGGAGTGGAGGGACAGGGGGCTATGGCTACACCTTC; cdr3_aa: CAWSGGTGGYGYTF
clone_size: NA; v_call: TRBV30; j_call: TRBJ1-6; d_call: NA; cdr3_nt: TGTGCCTGGAGTGATCCAGGGAACTCACCCCTCCACTTT; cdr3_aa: CAWSDPGNSPLHF
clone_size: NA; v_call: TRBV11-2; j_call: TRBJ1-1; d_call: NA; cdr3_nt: TGTGCCAGCAGCTTAGAAGTAGGGGGGGGCACTGAAGCTTTCTTT; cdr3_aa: CASSLEVGGGTEAFF
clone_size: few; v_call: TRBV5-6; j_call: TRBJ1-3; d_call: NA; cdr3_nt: TGTGCCAGCAGCTTCGAGGACAACTCTGGAAACACCATATATTTT; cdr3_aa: CASSFEDNSGNTIYF
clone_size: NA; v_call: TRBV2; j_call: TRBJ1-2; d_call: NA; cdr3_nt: TGTGCCAGCATACCTGGGAGCTATGGCTACACCTTC; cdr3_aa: CASIPGSYGYTF
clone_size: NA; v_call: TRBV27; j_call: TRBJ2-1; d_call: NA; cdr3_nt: TGTGCCAGCAGTTTAGACTACCCTAGCTCCTACAATGAGCAGTTCTTC; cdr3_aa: CASSLDYPSSYNEQFF
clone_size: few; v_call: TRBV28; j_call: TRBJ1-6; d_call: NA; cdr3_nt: TGTGCCAGCAGTTTAATGTTAGAAGGGCACTCACCCCTCCACTTT; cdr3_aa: CASSLMLEGHSPLHF
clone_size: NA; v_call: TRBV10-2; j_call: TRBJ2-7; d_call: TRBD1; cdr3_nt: TGCGCCAGCAGAAGCCGGGACAGAACTTTGGAGCAGTACTTC; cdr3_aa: CASRSRDRTLEQYF
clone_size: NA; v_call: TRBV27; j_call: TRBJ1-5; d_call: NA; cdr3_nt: TGTGCCAGCAGTTTAACGCCCCGGGCGAATCAGCCCCAGCATTTT; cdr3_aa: CASSLTPRANQPQHF
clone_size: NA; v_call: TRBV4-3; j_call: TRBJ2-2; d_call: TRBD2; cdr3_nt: TGCGCCAGCAGCCAAGATAGCGGGGGGGCCCGGGTCGGGGAGCTGTTTTTT; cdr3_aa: CASSQDSGGARVGELFF
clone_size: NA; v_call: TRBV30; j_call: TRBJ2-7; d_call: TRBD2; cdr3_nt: TGTGCCTGGAGTGTAACCGGGGAGGGTGAGCAGTACTTC; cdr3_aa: CAWSVTGEGEQYF
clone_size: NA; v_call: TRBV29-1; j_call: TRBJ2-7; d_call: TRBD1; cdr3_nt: TGCAGCGTTGAAGAGGGACAGGGGCCCGAGCAGTACTTC; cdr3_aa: CSVEEGQGPEQYF
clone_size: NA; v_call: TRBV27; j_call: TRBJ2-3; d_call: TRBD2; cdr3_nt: TGTGCCAGCAGTGTGCGGGGGACAGATACGCAGTATTTT; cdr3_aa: CASSVRGTDTQYF
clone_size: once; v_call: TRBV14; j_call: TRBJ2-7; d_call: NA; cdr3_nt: TGTGCCAGCAGCCCCGGAAGAGGCTACGAGCAGTACTTC; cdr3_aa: CASSPGRGYEQYF
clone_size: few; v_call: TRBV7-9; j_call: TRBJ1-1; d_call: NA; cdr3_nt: TGTGCCAGCAGCTGGGGACACATGAACACTGAAGCTTTCTTT; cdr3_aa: CASSWGHMNTEAFF
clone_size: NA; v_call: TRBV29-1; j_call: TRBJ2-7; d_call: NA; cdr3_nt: TGCAGCGTTGTTCGGCAGGACAACTACGAGCAGTACTTC; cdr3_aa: CSVVRQDNYEQYF
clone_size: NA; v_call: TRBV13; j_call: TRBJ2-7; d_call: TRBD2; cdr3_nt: TGTGCCAGCAGCCCCGGGGGGGCGGACGAGCAATACTTC; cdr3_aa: CASSPGGADEQYF
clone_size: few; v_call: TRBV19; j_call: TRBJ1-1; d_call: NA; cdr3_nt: TGTGCCAGTAGTATCGGGGCAGGGCGGAACACTGAAGCTTTCTTT; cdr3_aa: CASSIGAGRNTEAFF
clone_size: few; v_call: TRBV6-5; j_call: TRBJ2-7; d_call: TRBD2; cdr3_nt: TGTGCCAGCAGTCAGCGGGGGGCCTCCTACGAGCAGTACTTC; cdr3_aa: CASSQRGASYEQYF